These 17 T cell receptor beta chains share one sample of origin, sequenced in a study of T cells in Graves' hyperthyroidism and ophthalmopathy. Authors of the study amplified TCR beta CDR3 regions from RNA transcripts. First-round RT-PCR with HTBI primers amplified the TCR CDR3 region. TCRdb independently ran MiXCR on the multiplex PCR reads; one entry per CDR3 protein. In the table there are a few hundred thousand distinct CDR3 sequences, roughly 50% of which are singletons. The sample consisted of peripheral blood or thyroid tissue (not recorded which). The receptor set was obtained from an adult woman with Graves' disease, either hyperthyroidism or ophthalmopathy (not recorded which).

The V gene is TRBV2, the J gene TRBJ1-2; weak D call: TRBD1 (5 bases). The CDR3 consists of 12 residues. Germline V gene lookup returns CDR1 SNHLY and CDR2 FYNNEI. V lost 5 bases and J lost 12, with 16 bases in between. The chain's CDR3 is CASSRGMPGNTF. The CDR3 DNA sequence: TGTGCCAGCAGTAGGGGTATGCCTGGAAACACCTTC.

This clonotype was counted at least ten times. V usage is TRBV3-1 and J usage is TRBJ1-1, with a possible D match to TRBD1 (5 bases). V was shortened by 3 bases and J by 1 base, with 12 bases between the two germline ends. CDR1 and CDR2 from the germline V gene are LGHDT and YNNKEL (reference sequence). The CDR3 length is 15 residues. CDR3 nucleotide sequence: TGTGCCAGCAGCCAGGGGACTTGGGGGAACACTGAAGCTTTCTTT. It encodes CASSQGTWGNTEAFF.

The sample holds a few counts of this clonotype. The rearrangement uses TRBV20-1 and TRBJ2-3, with TRBD2 identical over 10 bases. The CDR3 has 13 amino acids. CDR1 is DFQATT, CDR2 SNEGSKA, per germline (reference sequence). The CDR3 DNA is TGCAGCGGGGTACTAGCGGGAACTGATACGCAGTATTTT. This encodes CSGVLAGTDTQYF.

The chain employs TRBV6-4 and TRBJ2-1, with TRBD2 as a possible D gene (5 bases). The CDR3 sequence is 15 residues long. Germline lookup yields CDR1 MRHNA and CDR2 SNTAGT. V was pared by 3 bases and J by 2 bases, with 11 bases between. The CDR3 region has the DNA TGTGCCAGCAGTGATCAGAGGAGGACCTACAATGAGCAGTTCTTC. Amino acid sequence: CASSDQRRTYNEQFF.

This clonotype was seen at least ten times. This chain joins TRBV18 and TRBJ2-5, with 8 bases aligning to TRBD1. Germline values: CDR1 KGHSH, CDR2 LQKENI. This CDR3 contains 13 residues. J gave up 7 bases and V 3 bases, and 4 bases lay outside the gene matches. Here the CDR3 DNA reads TGTGCCAGCTCACCGGACAGGGTTGGGACCCAGTACTTC. Translating it yields CASSPDRVGTQYF.

This clonotype was seen repeatedly, ten times or more. The V gene is TRBV7-9, the J gene TRBJ1-1; no firm D call. Trimming removed 4 bases from V and 6 bases from J, with 9 bases in between. CDR3 size: 12 residues. Germline-derived CDR1 and CDR2 are SEHNR and FQNEAQ (reference sequence). The CDR3 is CASSSWGSEAFF. CDR3 nucleotides: TGTGCCAGCAGCTCCTGGGGTTCTGAAGCTTTCTTT.

The V and J genes are TRBV25-1 and TRBJ1-1, with D tentatively TRBD1 (5 bases). Germline loops: CDR1 MGHDK, CDR2 SYGVNS. The CDR3 consists of 16 residues. Deletions cut 1 base from V and 3 bases from J, with 15 bases between. CDR3 sequence reads: CASSELDGGIDTEAFF. The DNA for the CDR3 is TGTGCCAGCAGTGAATTAGACGGGGGGATTGACACTGAAGCTTTCTTT.

This clonotype has ten or more counts. The genes are TRBV5-1 and TRBJ2-6; TRBD1 is a possible D gene (5 bases). V lost 4 bases, J lost 0 bases, and 5 bases lay in between. The CDR3 covers 14 residues. The germline CDR1 and CDR2 sequences are SGHRS and YFSETQ. CDR3 loop: CASSGHSGANVLTF. For the CDR3, the DNA is TGCGCCAGCAGCGGACACTCTGGGGCCAACGTCCTGACTTTC.

Remarks on this clonotype: Mismatch with germline at one junction end may stem from a read error. This chain links TRBV2 with TRBJ1-4; D is uncertain. This CDR3 contains 11 residues. CDR1 and CDR2 (germline): SNHLY, FYNNEI. The CDR3 DNA sequence: TGCAGTGCTAACACTAATGAAAAACTGTTTTTT. Translating gives CSANTNEKLFF.

This chain joins TRBV15 and TRBJ1-2; the D gene is possibly TRBD1 (6 bases). This CDR3 spans 14 amino acids. V dropped 6 bases and J dropped 3 bases, with 14 bases sitting between them. Per germline, CDR1 LNHNV and CDR2 YYDKDF (reference sequence). CDR3 DNA sequence: TGTGCCACCAGTCCATACAGGGACCACTATGGCTACACCTTC. This gives the protein CATSPYRDHYGYTF. The whole variable domain, filled in from reference TRBV15 and TRBJ1-2, reads DAMVIQNPRYQVTQFGKPVTLSCSQTLNHNVMYWYQQKSSQAPKLLFHYYDKDFNNEADTPDNFQSRRPNTSFCFLDIRSPGLGDTAMYLCATSPYRDHYGYTFGSGTRLTVV.

V is TRBV10-3 and J is TRBJ1-1, with 9 bases identical to TRBD1. Trimming cost V 6 bases and J 4 bases; bases outside gene matches: 6. Per germline, CDR1 ENHRY and CDR2 SYGVKD. The CDR3 runs to 14 residues. CDR3: CAISRDRVVTEAFF. CDR3 DNA: TGTGCCATCAGCCGGGACAGGGTAGTCACTGAAGCTTTCTTT.

The sample holds a few counts of this clonotype. This chain's CDR3 is CASSEGTGWNPYGYTF. The CDR3 bases are TGCGCCAGCAGCGAGGGGACAGGGTGGAACCCCTATGGCTACACCTTC. The V and J genes are TRBV5-1 and TRBJ1-2; 9 bases line up with TRBD1. V lost 4 bases and J lost 4; bases outside the gene matches: 11. Germline V CDR1 and CDR2: SGHRS, YFSETQ. The CDR3 spans 16 residues.

This chain joins TRBV20-1 and TRBJ1-5; D not certain. The V and J ends lost 1 base and 11 bases respectively, with 9 bases between them. Germline lookup yields CDR1 DFQATT and CDR2 SNEGSKA (reference sequence). This CDR3 is built from 11 residues. The CDR3 region is CSARGNETQHF. CDR3 sequence (DNA): TGCAGTGCTAGAGGCAATGAGACCCAGCATTTT.

Details on this clonotype: The junction departs from the called germline gene at one end, perhaps through a read error. The V gene is TRBV5-1, the J gene TRBJ1-6, with D uncertain. In germline, CDR1 is SGHRS, CDR2 YFSETQ. CDR3 length: 14 residues. CDR3 sequence: CASSLAEYGSPLYF. The CDR3 DNA sequence: TGCGCGAGCAGCTTGGCAGAATATGGTTCACCCCTCTACTTT.

The chain carries TRBV4-1 and TRBJ1-5, with D unclear. Trimming removed 1 base from V and 0 bases from J, with 7 bases in between. From germline, CDR1 is MGHRA and CDR2 YSYEKL. The CDR3 totals 15 residues. The CDR3 DNA reads TGCGCCAGCAGCCAAGCGGCGGATAGCAATCAGCCCCAGCATTTT. It encodes CASSQAADSNQPQHF.

The rearrangement links TRBV9 to TRBJ1-2; D gene ambiguous. Between the trimmed V and J ends, which lost 6 bases and 1 base, there was a span of 13 bases. Germline V gene lookup returns CDR1 SGDLS and CDR2 YYNGEE. This CDR3 comprises 14 residues. DNA for the CDR3: TGTGCCAGCACCCCCATGACCTTTAACTATGGCTACACCTTC. The encoded protein is CASTPMTFNYGYTF.

As regards this clonotype: An end of the junction differs from the germline gene, which may be a read error. This chain connects TRBV7-7 to TRBJ2-1; 8 positions match TRBD1. CDR1 and CDR2 from the germline V gene are SSHAT and FNYEAQ (reference sequence). This CDR3 is built from 13 residues. The CDR3 sequence: CASSRDRGNEQFF. CDR3 coding DNA: TGTGCTAGCAGCCGCGACAGGGGCAATGAGCAGTTCTTC. Full variable domain (missing parts from reference TRBV7-7 and TRBJ2-1): GAGVSQSPRYKVTKRGQDVTLRCDPISSHATLYWYQQALGQGPEFLTYFNYEAQPDKSGLPSDRFSAERPEGSISTLTIQRTEQRDSAMYRCASSRDRGNEQFFGPGTRLTVL.